The table lists the clone carrying this TCR beta chain with a few counts. As yet, its antigen is unknown. The sample is drawn from a study of regulatory T cells in long-lasting Graves disease. CDR3 regions were amplified by Arm-PCR using iRepertoire HTBI primers to build TCR beta libraries. TCRdb re-called the multiplex PCR reads with MiXCR, one entry per CDR3 protein. Here the sample spans around 230,000 distinct CDR3 sequences, 18% being singletons. The time point: newly diagnosed GD, antithyroid drugs for less than 3 months. PBMC RNA served as the TCR library source. Graves' disease diagnoses followed American Thyroid Association guidelines. An endocrinology unit in Xi'an, China, supplied the patients. This CDR3 has 13 amino acids. Germline-derived CDR1 and CDR2 are MNHEY and SMNVEV (reference sequence). V was pared by 4 bases and J by 8 bases, with 6 bases of the junction left unmatched. General observations from the study: TRBV28 was favored in persistent disease, as were TRBJ1-2 and TRBJ2-5.

The source was peripheral blood mononuclear cells (PBMCs), collected at new diagnosis, from a patient treated with antithyroid drugs. The V gene is TRBV27, the J gene TRBJ1-2, with 8 bases lining up with TRBD1. The receptor comes from a female donor with Graves disease. CDR3 bases: TGTGCCAGCAGTTCCCGGACAGGGAGAGGCTACACCTTC. Protein sequence: CASSSRTGRGYTF.